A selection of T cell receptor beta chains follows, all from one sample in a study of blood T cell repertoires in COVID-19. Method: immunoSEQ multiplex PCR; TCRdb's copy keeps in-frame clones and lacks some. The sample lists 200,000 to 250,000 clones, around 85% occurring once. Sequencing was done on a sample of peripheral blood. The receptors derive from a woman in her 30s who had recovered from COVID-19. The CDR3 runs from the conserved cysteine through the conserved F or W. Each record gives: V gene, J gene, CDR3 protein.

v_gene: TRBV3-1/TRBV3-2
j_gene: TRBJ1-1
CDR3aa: CASSQELGSGWITEAFF

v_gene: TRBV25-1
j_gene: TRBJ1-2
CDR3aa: CASSRQGALYGYTF

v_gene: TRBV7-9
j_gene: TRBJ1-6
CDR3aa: CASSADGTGTSPLHF

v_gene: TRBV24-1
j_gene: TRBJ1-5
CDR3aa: CAASRGNQPQHF

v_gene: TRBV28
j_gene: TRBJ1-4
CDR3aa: CASSLLGQGSEKLFF

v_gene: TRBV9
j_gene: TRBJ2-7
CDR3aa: CASSVARTSGRYEQYF

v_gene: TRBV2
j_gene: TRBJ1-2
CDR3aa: CASSRDRPNYGYTF

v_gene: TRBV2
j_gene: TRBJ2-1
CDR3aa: CASTVAGGIYNEQFF

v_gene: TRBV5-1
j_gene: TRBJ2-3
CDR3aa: CASSLDGVSTDTQYF

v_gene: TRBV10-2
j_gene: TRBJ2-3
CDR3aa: CASSVLTAGTDTQYF

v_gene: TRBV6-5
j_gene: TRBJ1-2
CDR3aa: CASSRQGAHGYTF

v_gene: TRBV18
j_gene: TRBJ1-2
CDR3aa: CASSPPTGGYGYTF

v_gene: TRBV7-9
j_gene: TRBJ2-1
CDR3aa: CASSLPGQGLNNEQFF

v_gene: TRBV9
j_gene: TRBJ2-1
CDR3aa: CASSVDGPSYNEQFF

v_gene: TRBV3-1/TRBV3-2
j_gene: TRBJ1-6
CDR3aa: CASSHRQSSPLHF

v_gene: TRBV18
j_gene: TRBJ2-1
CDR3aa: CASSPPSGGAKEQFF

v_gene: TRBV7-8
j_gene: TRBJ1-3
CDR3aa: CASSTLPPQGGNTIYF

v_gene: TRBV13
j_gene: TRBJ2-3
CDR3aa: CASSLAQGSDTQYF

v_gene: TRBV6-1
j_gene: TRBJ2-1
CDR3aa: CASSEEGGATYNEQFF

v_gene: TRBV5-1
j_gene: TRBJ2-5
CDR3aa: CASSLSGQGIETQYF

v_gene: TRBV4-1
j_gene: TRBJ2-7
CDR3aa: CASSPGSSPEQYF

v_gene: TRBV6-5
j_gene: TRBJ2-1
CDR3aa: CASSSSWGQFF

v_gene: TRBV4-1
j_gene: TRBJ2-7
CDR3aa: CASSQDYRGLYEQYF

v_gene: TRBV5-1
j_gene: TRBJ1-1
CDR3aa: CASSLYGDNTEAFF

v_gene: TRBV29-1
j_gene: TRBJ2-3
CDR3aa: CSVKGGASGGGTDTQYF

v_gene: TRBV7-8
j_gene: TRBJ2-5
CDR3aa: CASSLKPERGEGETQYF

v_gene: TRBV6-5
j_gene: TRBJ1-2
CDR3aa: CASSWDRGPHLYGYTF

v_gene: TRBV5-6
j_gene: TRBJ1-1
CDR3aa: CASSQGTGTAFF

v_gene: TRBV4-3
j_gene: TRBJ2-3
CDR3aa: CASSQDSSGTTDTQYF

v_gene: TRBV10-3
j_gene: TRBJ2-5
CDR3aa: CAISLGLMVQETQYF

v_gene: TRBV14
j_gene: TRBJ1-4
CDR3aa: CASSQITGTEHEKLFF

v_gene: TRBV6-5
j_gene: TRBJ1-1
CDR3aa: CASIARTEAFF

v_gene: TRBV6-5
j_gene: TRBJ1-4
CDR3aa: CASSYRDRGAEKLFF

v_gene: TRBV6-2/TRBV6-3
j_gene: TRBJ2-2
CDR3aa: CASSYGYRRNAWLNTGELFF

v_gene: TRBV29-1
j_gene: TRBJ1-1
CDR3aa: CSVSPGGSAEAFF

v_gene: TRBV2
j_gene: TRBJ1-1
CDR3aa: CASSEEGGVEAFF

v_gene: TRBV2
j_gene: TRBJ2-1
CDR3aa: CASSALGGTYNEQFF

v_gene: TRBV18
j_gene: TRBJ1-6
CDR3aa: CASSQIQGGESPALHF

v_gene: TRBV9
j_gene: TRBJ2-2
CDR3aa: CASSGSGGEVGELFF

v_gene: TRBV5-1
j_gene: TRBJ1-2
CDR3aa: CASKVDGNYGYTF

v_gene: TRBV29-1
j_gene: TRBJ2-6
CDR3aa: CSPRTSTGGTSGANVLTF

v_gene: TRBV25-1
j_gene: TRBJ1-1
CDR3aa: CASSEWGGQGNTEAFF

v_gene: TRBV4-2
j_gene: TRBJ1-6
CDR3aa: CASSQEAAGNSPLHF

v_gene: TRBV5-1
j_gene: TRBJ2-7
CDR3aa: CASSLRGIAYEQYF

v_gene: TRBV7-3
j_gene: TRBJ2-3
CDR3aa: CASSPRQASTDTQYF

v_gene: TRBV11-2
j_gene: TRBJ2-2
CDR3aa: CASSLVWTGGTGELFF

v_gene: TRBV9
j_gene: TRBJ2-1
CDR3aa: CASSVATSTGQSSYNEQFF

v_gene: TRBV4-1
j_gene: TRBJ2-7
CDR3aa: CASSQGGTTSYEQYF

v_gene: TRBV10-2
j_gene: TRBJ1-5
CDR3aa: CASSEVRTLSYSNQPQHF

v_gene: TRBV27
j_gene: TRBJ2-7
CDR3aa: CASSLSGRGYYEQYF